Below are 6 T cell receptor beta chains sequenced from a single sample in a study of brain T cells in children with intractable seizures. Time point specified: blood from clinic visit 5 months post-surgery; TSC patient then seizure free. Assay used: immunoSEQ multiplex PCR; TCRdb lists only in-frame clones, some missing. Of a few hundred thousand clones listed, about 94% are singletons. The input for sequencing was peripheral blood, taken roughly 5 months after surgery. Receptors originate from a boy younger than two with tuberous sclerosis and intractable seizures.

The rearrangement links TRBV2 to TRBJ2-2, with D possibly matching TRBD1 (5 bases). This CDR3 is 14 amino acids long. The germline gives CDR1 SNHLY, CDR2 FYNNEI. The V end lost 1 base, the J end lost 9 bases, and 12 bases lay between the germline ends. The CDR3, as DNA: TGTGCCAGCAGTGAAGGGGCAGGGATCCGGGAGCTGTTTTTT. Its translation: CASSEGAGIRELFF.

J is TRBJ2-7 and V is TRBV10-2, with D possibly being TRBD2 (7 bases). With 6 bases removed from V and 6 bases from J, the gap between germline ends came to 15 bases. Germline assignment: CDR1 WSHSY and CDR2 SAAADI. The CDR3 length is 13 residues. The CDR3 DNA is TGCGCCAGCAGCCCCCGGGGGGCGGTCGAGCAGTACTTC. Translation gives CASSPRGAVEQYF.

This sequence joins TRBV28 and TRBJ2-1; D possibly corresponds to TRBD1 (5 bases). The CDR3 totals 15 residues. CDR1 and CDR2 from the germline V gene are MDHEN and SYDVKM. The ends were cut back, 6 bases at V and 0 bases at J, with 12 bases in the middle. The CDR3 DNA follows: TGTGCCAGCAGACTCAATAGGGGCTCCTACAATGAGCAGTTCTTC. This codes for CASRLNRGSYNEQFF.

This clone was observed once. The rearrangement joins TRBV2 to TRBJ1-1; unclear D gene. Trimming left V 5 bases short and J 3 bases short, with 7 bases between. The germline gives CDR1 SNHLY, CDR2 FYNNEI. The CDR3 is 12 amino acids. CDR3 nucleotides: TGTGCCAGCAGTATCACACACACTGAAGCTTTCTTT. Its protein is CASSITHTEAFF.

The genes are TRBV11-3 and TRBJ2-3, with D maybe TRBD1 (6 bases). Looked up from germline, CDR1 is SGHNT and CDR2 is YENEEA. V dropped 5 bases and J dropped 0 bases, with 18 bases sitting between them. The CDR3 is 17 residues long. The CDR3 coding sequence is TGTGCCAGCAGCCGAAGCCGGGACATGGACAGCACAGATACGCAGTATTTT. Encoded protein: CASSRSRDMDSTDTQYF.

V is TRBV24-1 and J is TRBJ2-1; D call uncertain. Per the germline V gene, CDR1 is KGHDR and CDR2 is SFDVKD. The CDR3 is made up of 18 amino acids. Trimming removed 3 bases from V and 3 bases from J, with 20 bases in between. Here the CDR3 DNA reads TGTGCCACCAGTGATGGTCGGCTATACGAGACCAACTACAATGAGCAGTTCTTC. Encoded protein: CATSDGRLYETNYNEQFF.